These T cell receptor beta chains were read from a single sample in a study of shared clonotypes between healthy human individuals. Clones were read by immunoSEQ multiplex PCR, and TCRdb kept only the in-frame ones, dropping some. Of more than 500,000 clones in the sample, around 95% were seen once. Material: naive CD8+ T cells sorted from blood. All receptors derive from a woman aged 30 to 39 in good health. CDR3s include the opening cysteine and the closing phenylalanine or tryptophan. Fields, in order: V gene, D gene, clone size, J gene, CDR3 DNA, CDR3 protein. A D gene is named only where the DNA matches it firmly. Size is omitted from some rows. Given values are once, few, many or a class for expanded clones.

TRBV28	TRBD2	.	TRBJ2-2	TGTGCCAGCAGTTTGGCGGGAGACACCGGGGAGCTGTTTTTT	CASSLAGDTGELFF
TRBV6-6	TRBD1	.	TRBJ2-7	TGTGCCAGCAGCCACGCCCGCGGGACAGGGGCTTACGAGCAGTACTTC	CASSHARGTGAYEQYF
TRBV19	.	.	TRBJ1-5	TGTGCCAGTAGTATCTACAGAGATAGCAATCAGCCCCAGCATTTT	CASSIYRDSNQPQHF
TRBV9	TRBD1	.	TRBJ2-5	TGTGCCAGCAGCGTGGACAGGGGAGTGATAGAGACCCAGTACTTC	CASSVDRGVIETQYF
TRBV5-6	.	.	TRBJ2-1	TGTGCCAGCAGCTTGACGGGGTGGGATGAGCAGTTCTTC	CASSLTGWDEQFF
TRBV27	TRBD2	.	TRBJ2-7	TGTGCCAGCAGTTTGGCGGGAGGCCCTCTATACGAGCAGTACTTC	CASSLAGGPLYEQYF
TRBV4-2	.	.	TRBJ2-7	TGTGCCAGCAGCCAAGAAAGTACCCCCCTCTACGAGCAGTACTTC	CASSQESTPLYEQYF
TRBV7-5	.	.	TRBJ2-7	TGTGTCAGAAGCTTAGTGCGGGCCAACGAGCAGTACTTC	CVRSLVRANEQYF
TRBV9	TRBD2	.	TRBJ2-7	TGTGCCAGCAGCGTAACTAGCGGGAACCCCGAGCAGTACTTC	CASSVTSGNPEQYF
TRBV6-5	.	.	TRBJ1-2	TGTGCCAGCAGTTACTCAGGCGGTTTTCCTAACTATGGCTACACCTTC	CASSYSGGFPNYGYTF
TRBV19	.	.	TRBJ2-7	TGTGCCAGTAGGTTTGGACGGACAAAGTACTTC	CASRFGRTKYF
TRBV23-1	.	.	TRBJ1-2	TGCGCCAGCAGTTGTCGGCAGGTGGTTGGAGGCTACACCTTC	CASSCRQVVGGYTF
TRBV2	.	once	TRBJ2-7	TGTGCCAGCAGTGAAGGTCGGGGGCCCTCCTACGAGCAGTACTTC	CASSEGRGPSYEQYF
TRBV7-8	.	once	TRBJ2-1	TGTGCCAGCAGCTTGGACTTAGCGGACAACAATGAGCAGTTCTTC	CASSLDLADNNEQFF
TRBV29-1	.	.	TRBJ2-1	TGCAGCGTTTCTGGAGCGGAGAGCTCCTACAATGAGCAGTTCTTC	CSVSGAESSYNEQFF
TRBV10-3	TRBD2	.	TRBJ2-1	TGTGCCATCAGTGAGAGTGGTAGCGGGATCAATGAGCAGTTCTTC	CAISESGSGINEQFF
TRBV13	.	.	TRBJ1-4	TGTGCCAGCAGCCTCACGGGGGGCATTAATGAAAAACTGTTTTTT	CASSLTGGINEKLFF
TRBV4-1	.	.	TRBJ1-3	TGCGCCAGCAGCCGAGGCGTGGTTTCTGGAAACACCATATATTTT	CASSRGVVSGNTIYF
TRBV27	TRBD1	.	TRBJ2-7	TGTGCCAGCTGGAGACAGGGCACCTACGAGCAGTACTTC	CASWRQGTYEQYF
TRBV10-3	.	.	TRBJ2-1	TGTGCCATCAGCGGAGGGGACCCCCTACTTTACAATGAGCAGTTCTTC	CAISGGDPLLYNEQFF
TRBV28	.	.	TRBJ2-7	TGTGCCAGCAGTTTTGGGTCCTCGGGTTACGAGCAGTACTTC	CASSFGSSGYEQYF
TRBV7-9	.	.	TRBJ2-1	TGTGCCAGCAGCTTGGATGGTTACTACAATGAGCAGTTCTTC	CASSLDGYYNEQFF
TRBV7-9	.	.	TRBJ2-7	TGTGCCAGCAGCTTGCTCTTCGGGAACGCCTACGAGCAGTACTTC	CASSLLFGNAYEQYF
TRBV28	.	.	TRBJ2-7	TGTGCCAGCAGGATCCGCGGCGCGGGCTACGAGCAGTACTTC	CASRIRGAGYEQYF
TRBV7-9	.	.	TRBJ1-4	TGTGCCGCTGGGCGGGCAACTAATGAAAAACTGTTTTTT	CAAGRATNEKLFF
TRBV27	TRBD2	.	TRBJ2-7	TGTGCCAGCGGGACTAGCGAGGGATACGAGCAGTACTTC	CASGTSEGYEQYF
TRBV28	.	.	TRBJ2-7	TGTGCCAGCAGTTTGAGTGGGGGATCCTACGAGCAGTACTTC	CASSLSGGSYEQYF
TRBV28	.	.	TRBJ2-7	TGTGCCAGCAGAGACCTAAGCTCCTACGAGCAGTACTTC	CASRDLSSYEQYF
TRBV7-9	.	.	TRBJ2-1	TGTGCCAGCAGGTCAAATAGCGGAAAGGACTACAATGAGCAGTTCTTC	CASRSNSGKDYNEQFF
TRBV19	.	.	TRBJ1-1	TGTGCCAGTAGTGTGGACACGATCACTGAAGCTTTCTTT	CASSVDTITEAFF
TRBV28	.	.	TRBJ1-1	TGTGCCAGCAGTTCCCCCCCACGGGGGCGAAGGTTCACTGAAGCTTTCTTT	CASSSPPRGRRFTEAFF
TRBV27	.	.	TRBJ1-2	TGTGCCAGCAGCCTATGGGCAGGAGCTAACTATGGCTACACCTTC	CASSLWAGANYGYTF
TRBV5-6	.	.	TRBJ2-3	TGTGCCAGCAGCTTGGGGGATACTAAAAACACAGATACGCAGTATTTT	CASSLGDTKNTDTQYF
TRBV15	TRBD1	.	TRBJ1-5	TGTGCCACCAGCGGAGACGGGACAGGGGGGCTTCGTCAGCCCCAGCATTTT	CATSGDGTGGLRQPQHF
TRBV19	TRBD2	.	TRBJ2-3	TGTGCCAGTAGCCCGGGACTAGGGGCCCCCAATACGCAGTATTTT	CASSPGLGAPNTQYF
TRBV6-5	.	.	TRBJ2-5	TGTGCCAGCAGTTACGAGGGGAAAGAGACCCAGTACTTC	CASSYEGKETQYF
TRBV27	.	.	TRBJ2-7	TGTGCCAGCAGCCAGGGTCTGAGCTACGAGCAGTACTTC	CASSQGLSYEQYF
TRBV2	TRBD2	.	TRBJ2-5	TGTGCCAGCAGTGTGGCTAGCGGGAGGGCCGGAGAGACCCAGTACTTC	CASSVASGRAGETQYF
TRBV15	.	.	TRBJ2-1	TGTGCCACCAGCAGAGATAACTACAATGAGCAGTTCTTC	CATSRDNYNEQFF
TRBV5-4	.	.	TRBJ1-3	TGTGCCAGCAGCCAAAGGGAGGGTTGGGGTTACGGAAACACCATATATTTT	CASSQREGWGYGNTIYF
TRBV13	TRBD2	.	TRBJ2-1	TGTGCCAGCAGCTCAAGCGGGACTCCCTACAATGAGCAGTTCTTC	CASSSSGTPYNEQFF
TRBV4-1	.	.	TRBJ1-3	TGCGCCAGCTCGTTAGGGACTATAAAAGGGGGGAGCTCTGGAAACACCATATATTTT	CASSLGTIKGGSSGNTIYF
TRBV7-2	TRBD2	.	TRBJ2-1	TGTGCCAGCAGCTTATCTGTCCTAGCGGGAGATGGGGGCGAGCAGTTCTTC	CASSLSVLAGDGGEQFF
TRBV19	TRBD1	.	TRBJ2-2	TGTGCCGCCCGGACAGGGGAGAACACCGGGGAGCTGTTTTTT	CAARTGENTGELFF
TRBV6-1	.	once	TRBJ2-6	TGTGCCAGCAGTAAAACAGGGTTTGGGGCCAACGTCCTGACTTTC	CASSKTGFGANVLTF
TRBV29-1	TRBD2	.	TRBJ2-7	TGCAGCGTTGACGGGAGGGCGGACGAGCAGTACTTC	CSVDGRADEQYF
TRBV5-1	.	.	TRBJ1-1	TGCGCCAGCAGCTGGGGGAGGACTGAAGCTTTCTTT	CASSWGRTEAFF
TRBV19	TRBD2	.	TRBJ2-7	TGTGCCAGTAGTATAGGACTAGCGGAGTACGAGCAGTACTTC	CASSIGLAEYEQYF
TRBV27	.	.	TRBJ2-1	TGTGCCAGCAGTTTATCGGAAGCTTTGGGCCGAAACAATGAGCAGTTCTTC	CASSLSEALGRNNEQFF
TRBV2	.	.	TRBJ2-2	TGTGCCAGCAGAGTGACCACTACGGTCAGCGGGGAGCTGTTTTTT	CASRVTTTVSGELFF
TRBV27	.	once	TRBJ2-7	TGTGCCAGCAGTTTATCAGGAGCCATCACCTACGAGCAGTACTTC	CASSLSGAITYEQYF
TRBV7-7	.	.	TRBJ2-1	TGTGCCAGCAGCTTAGGGGGGGTGACGAAGGAGCAGTTCTTC	CASSLGGVTKEQFF